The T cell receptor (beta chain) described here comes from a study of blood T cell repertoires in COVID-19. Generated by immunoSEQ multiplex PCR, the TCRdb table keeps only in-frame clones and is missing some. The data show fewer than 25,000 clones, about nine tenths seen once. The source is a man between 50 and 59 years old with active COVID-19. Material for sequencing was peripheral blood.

The CDR3 region is CASSYLAGDTDTQYF. CDR3 nucleotide sequence: TGTGCCAGCAGTTATCTCGCGGGAGACACAGATACGCAGTATTTT. The rearrangement uses TRBV6-6 and TRBJ2-3; 7 positions match TRBD2. The CDR3 is 15 amino acids. Germline V gene sequence: CDR1 MNHNY, CDR2 SVGAGI (reference sequence). After removal of 3 bases from V and 2 bases from J, the junction contained 5 bases not matched to a gene.